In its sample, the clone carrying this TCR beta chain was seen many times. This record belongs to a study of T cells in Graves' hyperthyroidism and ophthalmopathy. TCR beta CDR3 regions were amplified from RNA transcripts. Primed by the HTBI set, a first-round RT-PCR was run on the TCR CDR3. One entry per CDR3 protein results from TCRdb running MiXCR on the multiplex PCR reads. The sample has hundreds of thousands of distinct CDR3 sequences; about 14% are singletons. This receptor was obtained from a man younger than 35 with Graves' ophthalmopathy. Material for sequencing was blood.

Here the CDR3 reads CASSSLTGLGYGYTF. As DNA, the CDR3 is TGTGCCAGCAGCTCTCTTACAGGGCTGGGATATGGCTACACCTTC. The rearrangement links TRBV11-2 to TRBJ1-2; D possibly corresponds to TRBD1 (6 bases). Trimming cost V 4 bases and J 5 bases, with 17 bases left between them. Germline CDR1 and CDR2: SGHAT and FQNNGV. CDR3 length equals 15 residues. The full variable domain, in which reference TRBV11-2 and TRBJ1-2 provide the parts outside the CDR3, is EAGVAQSPRYKIIEKRQSVAFWCNPISGHATLYWYQQILGQGPKLLIQFQNNGVVDDSQLPKDRFSAERLKGVDSTLKIQPAKLEDSAVYLCASSSLTGLGYGYTFGSGTRLTVV.